This T cell receptor (beta chain) emerged from a study of cytomegalovirus exposure and HLA in healthy donors. The CDR3 spans 15 residues. CDR1 SGHNT and CDR2 YYREEE come from the germline V gene (reference sequence). The V and J ends lost 0 bases and 7 bases, in that order; junction bases with no gene match: 7. Assay used: immunoSEQ multiplex PCR; TCRdb lists only in-frame clones, some missing. The top ten clones hold approximately 1.8% of a sample with 150,000 or so clones, around 93% of them seen once. The sequenced material came from PBMCs. The V and J genes are TRBV5-4 and TRBJ2-1; TRBD2 matches 7 bases. The receptor comes from a man younger than 35 in good health and CMV-seropositive. Here the CDR3 DNA reads TGTGCCAGCAGCTTGGAAGCGGGGAGGGCGAATGAGCAGTTCTTC. It codes for CASSLEAGRANEQFF.